What follows describes a single T cell receptor (beta chain). There is no known antigen for this receptor. No base qualities exist here, and no much larger clone lies one base off it. TCRbeta CDR3 regions were sequenced with the immunoSEQ Assay. After extraction, genomic DNA underwent amplification by bias-controlled multiplex PCR, followed by high-throughput sequencing. Turning to the authors' computational methods: To quantify the absolute abundance of every unique TCRbeta CDR3 region, sequences were collapsed and filtered. Usable DNA was measured by amplifying reference genes present in all nucleated cells, and TCRbeta template counts were normalized to that usable DNA to estimate T cell fraction. Repertoire TCRs were annotated as SARS-CoV-2-specific by exact matching of V gene, CDR3 amino acid sequence and J gene to a known reactive TCR set. The reference SARS-CoV-2 TCR set was obtained from MIRA and was filtered for enrichment in COVID-19-positive ImmuneCODE repertoires, whereby public or cross-reactive TCRs were removed. Using the MIRA antigens, annotated TCRs were further analysed by specific ORF or by position within an ORF. Breadth was defined as the number of annotated unique rearrangements divided by the total number of unique productive rearrangements, and depth was defined as the summed frequency of the annotated unique rearrangements. Two-sided Wilcoxon rank-sum tests were used to compare TCR breadth between groups. Held by TCRdb, this immuneACCESS table contains in-frame sequences only and omits some clones. Under half of the omission traces to an unresolved V gene where checked; the cause of the rest is unknown. V and J calls and clone size are those listed in that table; D and trimming were worked out from the DNA. The sample table contains a few hundred thousand clones; only one count was recorded for more than 70% of them. The leading ten clones occupy 2.5% to 3.5% of the sample.

What the treatment or condition label conveys for this sample: approximately 18 received Ad26.COV2.S at low or high dose, single or two shots; 5 received placebo; per-sample allocation not given. Repertoires of vaccine and placebo recipients were sequenced from samples taken on day 63 after the first injection. Cohort 1b enrolled around 23 adults aged 18-55 years at a single site in Boston, USA, between 29 July and 7 August 2020. Ad26.COV2.S consisted of a replication-incompetent adenovirus type 26 vector by which a prefusion-stabilized SARS-CoV-2 spike protein from the original Wuhan strain was expressed. This record belongs to a study of Ad26.COV2.S vaccination and SARS-CoV-2 variants (dated by TCRdb to the early 2020s). About the investigation overall: Vaccine-arm donors came from COV1001, a multicentre, randomized, double-blind, placebo-controlled phase I-IIa trial of Ad26.COV2.S in healthy adults. The TCR-sequenced set comprised approximately 30 samples: around 20 Ad26.COV2.S vaccine recipients, 5 placebo recipients and 8 SARS-CoV-2 convalescent individuals. Dosing of Ad26.COV2.S was intramuscular, at either 5x10^10 or 1x10^11 viral particles, delivered as one shot or as two shots spaced 56 days apart. TCRbeta repertoire sequencing was used to assess the specificity and breadth of SARS-CoV-2-reactive T cell receptors after Ad26.COV2.S vaccination. Investigators did not know the trial group allocation while performing experiments and assessing outcomes. Trial participants were randomized into five groups of five: low-dose or high-dose Ad26.COV2.S given once or twice, or placebo on both occasions.

As encoded in the germline V gene, CDR1 is MDHEN while CDR2 is SYDVKM. Trimming removed 5 bases from V and 1 base from J, leaving 15 bases between the germline ends. The CDR3 has 15 amino acids, counting the end cysteine and phenylalanine. This entry keeps only the CDR3 DNA: 45 bases, framed from base 1. The study at large found these results: After vaccination, spike-specific CD8+ and CD4+ T cell responses were reported to show substantial breadth. The study was not powered for comparison of responses between vaccine doses or regimens. Compared with placebo recipients, Ad26.COV2.S recipients showed higher spike-specific TCR breadth (P = 0.0014). The authors noted that the TCR breadth and depth analyses may have underestimated total T cell responses. Vaccine and placebo recipients had comparable non-spike TCR breadth, which fits with the vaccine containing only spike.

Here the chain combines TRBV28 and TRBJ2-7; the D segment might be TRBD1 or TRBD2, since each matches 5 bases. Source: peripheral blood, taken in a trial of Ad26.COV2.S vaccine versus placebo. This clonotype was obtained from a person aged 18 to 65 who received the Ad26.COV2.S COVID-19 vaccine or a placebo. The DNA sequence is as follows: TGTGCCAGCAGTACCCCTGGGACGGCGTCCTACGAGCAGTACTTC. Its protein product is CASSTPGTASYEQYF. This CDR3, with the reference TRBV28 and TRBJ2-7 proteins standing in past its ends, gives the full variable domain DVKVTQSSRYLVKRTGEKVFLECVQDMDHENMFWYRQDPGLGLRLIYFSYDVKMKEKGDIPEGYSVSREKKERFSLILESASTNQTSMYLCASSTPGTASYEQYFGPGTRLTVT.